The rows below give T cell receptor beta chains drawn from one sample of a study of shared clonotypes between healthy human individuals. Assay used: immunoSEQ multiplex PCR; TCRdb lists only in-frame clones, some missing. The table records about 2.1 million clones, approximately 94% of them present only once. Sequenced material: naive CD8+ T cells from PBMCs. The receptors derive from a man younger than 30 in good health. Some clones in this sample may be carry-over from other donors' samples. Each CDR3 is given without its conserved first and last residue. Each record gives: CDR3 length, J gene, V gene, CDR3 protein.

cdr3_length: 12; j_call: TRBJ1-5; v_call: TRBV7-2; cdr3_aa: ASSFGTLFQPQH
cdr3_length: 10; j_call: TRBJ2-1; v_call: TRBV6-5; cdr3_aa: ASSQKGNEQF
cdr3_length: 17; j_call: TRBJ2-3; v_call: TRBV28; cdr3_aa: ASSTSLLGQGAITDTQY
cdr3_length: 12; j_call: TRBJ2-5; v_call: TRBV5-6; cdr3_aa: ASSRLRTEETQY
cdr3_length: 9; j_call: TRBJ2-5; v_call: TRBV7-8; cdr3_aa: ASSFRETQY
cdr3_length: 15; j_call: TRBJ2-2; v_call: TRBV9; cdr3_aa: ASSAHLAGTGTGELF
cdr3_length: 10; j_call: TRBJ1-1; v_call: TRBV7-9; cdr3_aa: ASNLDNTEAF
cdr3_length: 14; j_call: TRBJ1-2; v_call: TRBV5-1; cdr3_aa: ASSLAMRAPLDGYT
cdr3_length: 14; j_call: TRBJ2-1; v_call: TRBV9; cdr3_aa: ASSVGGRASSNEQF
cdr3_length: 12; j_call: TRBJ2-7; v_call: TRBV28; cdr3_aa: ASSSLGGTYEQY
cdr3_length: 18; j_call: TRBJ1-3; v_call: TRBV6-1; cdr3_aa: ASSEFLLKYAEGPGNTIY
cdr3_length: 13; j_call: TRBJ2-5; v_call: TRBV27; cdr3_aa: VTAVSPGRQETQY